This T cell receptor (beta chain) was sequenced in a study of T cell responses to AZD1222 COVID-19 vaccine. The repertoire was sequenced with immunoSEQ multiplex PCR; TCRdb's copy has only in-frame clones and lacks some. The profile shows some 95,000 clones, roughly 90% of them singletons. Germline CDR1 MNHEY, CDR2 SVGAGI. The length of the CDR3 is 14 residues. Germline trimming cut 7 bases from V and 0 bases from J; bases unmatched to any gene: 4. The clonotype originates from an adult in good health. The chain is built from TRBV6-5 and TRBJ2-7, with 9 nucleotides matching TRBD1. The starting material was peripheral blood, obtained on day 0 of MenACWY control vaccination. CDR3 coding DNA: TGTGCCAGCACCAGACAGGGGGACTCCTACGAGCAGTACTTC. Amino acid sequence: CASTRQGDSYEQYF.